This T cell receptor beta chain emerged from a study of T-cell memory formation after mild COVID-19 (dated by TCRdb to the early 2020s). Notes on the research overall: TCR sequence clusters from the two donors were found to be largely donor specific. In a couple of donors, T-cell clones that expanded and contracted after mild COVID-19 were followed by sequencing TCRalpha and TCRbeta repertoires longitudinally. The cohort was made up of two young adult volunteers, one female and one male, who were previously healthy. Results the study describes overall, beyond this receptor: Balanced CD4/CD8 phenotypes were observed for clones contracting from day 15 to 85, whereas a bias towards CD4+ was observed for a second wave of clones expanding from day 15 to 37. The study included only a couple of mild cases, and larger cohorts that include severe cases with pre-infection samples were judged to be necessary. Whether the second-wave clones peaking on day 37 were SARS-CoV-2 specific was not confirmed. Some responding clones were found in pre-infection memory, which suggests that pre-existing cross-reactive memory T cells took part in the SARS-CoV-2 response. Contracting CD4+ clones were located mainly in the CM and EM memory subsets, whereas CD8+ clones were found to be enriched in EMRA.

This clonotype was counted a few times. What this receptor recognizes is not known. Per-nucleotide qualities are absent, and no much larger clonotype sits a single base away. PBMCs were isolated by Ficoll-Paque density gradient centrifugation. Inclusive of the bounding cysteine and phenylalanine, the CDR3 is 15 residues long. Only CDR3 DNA is held: 45 bases, read in frame from base 1. Trimming takes 4 bases off V and 7 bases off J; junction bases not matched to a gene: 6. Looking up the germline V gene yields CDR1 MNHNS and CDR2 SASEGT. The sample was run on an Illumina NovaSeq 6000. TCRalpha and TCRbeta cDNA libraries were built by 5'RACE with constant-segment primers, adding sample barcodes and unique molecular identifiers. Trizol reagent was used to extract RNA from every sample. The libraries were amplified in two PCR steps, and the second step added a second sample barcode and Illumina TruSeq adapters. Libraries were sequenced on an Illumina NovaSeq with 2 x 150 bp paired-end reads. The paper's data handling went like this. The reads were demultiplexed and collapsed into UMI-guided consensus sequences using migec v1.2.7. Using mixcr v2.1.11, UMI consensuses were aligned to TRA and TRB V and J templates and then assembled into clonotypes. A clonotype was counted as expanded or contracted only if both edgeR and NoisET called the change significant, with noise models trained on biological replicates. For edgeR calls, a false discovery rate-adjusted p below 0.01 and a log2 fold-change threshold of 1 were applied. PCA with hierarchical clustering of max-normalized trajectories of the 1000 most abundant clonotypes was used as exploratory dynamics analysis. Separately sequenced CD4+ and CD8+ repertoires were used to assign the CD4 or CD8 phenotype of responding clones. In-frame beta chains were kept once TCRdb had trimmed the public reads at Q25 with fastp and called clones with MiXCR. Rows are combined by CDR3 protein, so each entry shows the most common genes and DNA. These V and J calls are TCRdb output, not the study's own analysis. The sample has under 250,000 distinct CDR3 sequences on record, around 27% of them singletons. About 10% of the sample is in the top ten clones.

The chain is assembled from TRBV6-1 and TRBJ1-4, and 10 junction bases match TRBD1. The TCR comes from an adult woman who had mild COVID-19 (a few samples of this study predate the infection). The sample titles of this study are shuffled in the database, so cell type and time point are left out; the donor was told from shared clones. Sequencing was carried out using PBMCs or a T cell subset sorted from them (not recorded which). The DNA reads as follows: TGTGCCAGCAGTGTGGGACAGGGGAGGAGTGAAAAACTGTTTTTT. Translated, it reads CASSVGQGRSEKLFF.